This paragraph reports one TCR beta chain. Its antigen is currently unknown. The data originate from a study of cytomegalovirus exposure and HLA in healthy donors. General study results and limits: A few CMV-associated chains proved CMV antigen-specific in vitro.

Per the germline V gene, CDR1 is LGHNA and CDR2 is YNFKEQ. The germline V and J ends were trimmed by 1 base and 2 bases, with 11 bases remaining between them. This CDR3 has 15 residues. The PCR contained 60 Vbeta and 13 Jbeta primers. Measured with immunoSEQ multiplex PCR; TCRdb has only the in-frame clones, and not every one. The sample has 80,000 to 100,000 clones. Sequenced material: PBMCs. The TCR originated in a man between 45 and 60 years old in good health and CMV-seropositive. The chain links TRBV4-2 to TRBJ1-2; D is undetermined. CDR3 DNA sequence: TGTGCCAGCAGCCAAGCCTGGGAGGGCAACTATGGCTACACCTTC. Amino acids: CASSQAWEGNYGYTF.